This T cell receptor beta chain was documented in a study of T cell responses to AZD1222 COVID-19 vaccine. About the study: Combined were second doses at about 4 or about 12 weeks. Study-wide points: Spike was spanned by vaccine-associated CD4 TCRs, with dominance at 160-218 and 743-854. Donors were largely white British and mainly female; clonal diversity was possibly underestimated.

Germline CDR1 is LNHDA and CDR2 is SQIVND (reference sequence). With 5 bases clipped from V and 1 base from J, the junction kept 6 bases outside the gene matches. The CDR3 runs 15 residues. Generated by immunoSEQ multiplex PCR, the TCRdb table keeps only in-frame clones and is missing some. The repertoire holds some 190,000 clones, with 75% to 90% as singletons. Worth noting for this clone: Its antigen is unknown.

This TCR derives from an adult in good health. The sample here was peripheral blood, taken on day 0 of AZD1222 vaccination. The V call is TRBV19, the J call TRBJ2-3; 7 bases match TRBD1. The CDR3 is CASSSRTGGTDTQYF. The CDR3 region has the DNA TGTGCCAGTAGTTCCCGGACAGGAGGCACAGATACGCAGTATTTT.